Below are 12 T cell receptor beta chains sequenced from a single sample in a study of T-cell reconstitution after alpha-beta-depleted transplantation in children. Preparation of the TCRbeta library was carried out with unique molecular identifiers. TCRdb re-derived calls from the PCR reads in MiXCR, one entry per CDR3 protein. There are hundreds of thousands of distinct CDR3 sequences in the sample; approximately 16% occur only once, and approximately 1.1% lies in the top ten. Sequences were derived from PBMCs from the stem cell graft donor, sampled from the stem cell graft. All receptors come from a human donor who donated a stem cell graft to a child with acute myeloid leukemia.

In its sample, this clonotype was seen a few times. The genes are TRBV7-8 and TRBJ2-5; the D gene could be TRBD1 or TRBD2 (5 bases each). Between the trimmed V and J ends, which lost 4 bases and 2 bases, there was a span of 17 bases. The germline CDR1 and CDR2 sequences are SGHVS and FQNEAQ. CDR3 length: 16 amino acids. CDR3 nucleotides: TGTGCCAGCAGCTCGCCCGGGACGGGGATTCAAGAGACCCAGTACTTC. Amino acids: CASSSPGTGIQETQYF. The full variable domain, with the rest looked up from reference TRBV7-8 and TRBJ2-5, is GAGVSQSPRYKVAKRGQDVALRCDPISGHVSLFWYQQALGQGPEFLTYFQNEAQLDKSGLPSDRFFAERPEGSVSTLKIQRTQQEDSAVYLCASSSPGTGIQETQYFGPGTRLLVL.

This clonotype has at least ten counts. This chain links TRBV20-1 with TRBJ1-1; D is uncertain. The CDR3 spans 12 residues. The V end was cut by 5 bases, the J end by 4 bases, with 11 bases between. Germline CDR1 is DFQATT and CDR2 is SNEGSKA (reference sequence). DNA for the CDR3: TGCAGTGCTGAAAAAACGGGCACTGAAGCTTTCTTT. This translates into CSAEKTGTEAFF.

This clonotype was seen at least ten times. This rearrangement joins TRBV12-3 or TRBV12-4 to TRBJ2-7, with unresolved D. With 2 bases removed from V and 0 bases from J, the gap between germline ends came to 11 bases. This CDR3 comprises 15 residues. CDR3 DNA: TGTGCCAGCAGTTTACGGGTTTCTAGCTCCTACGAGCAGTACTTC. Amino acid sequence: CASSLRVSSSYEQYF.

The chain combines TRBV7-9 with TRBJ1-6; D is unresolved. The CDR3 is 17 amino acids. Germline CDR1 reads SEHNR; CDR2 reads FQNEAQ (reference sequence). The V end lost 2 bases, the J end lost 0 bases, and 11 bases lay between the germline ends. CDR3 DNA: TGTGCCAGCAGCTTACAAACGGCCAGCTCCTATAATTCACCCCTCCACTTT. Encoded protein: CASSLQTASSYNSPLHF.

There are a few counts of this clonotype. J is TRBJ1-5 and V is TRBV18, with D unresolved. The CDR3 has 16 residues. The germline gives CDR1 KGHSH, CDR2 LQKENI. Trimming took 5 bases from V and 0 from J, leaving 14 bases between them. The CDR3: CASSGPYGNSNQPQHF. CDR3 DNA sequence: TGTGCCAGCTCAGGTCCCTACGGCAATAGCAATCAGCCCCAGCATTTT. The variable domain in full, with the rest retrieved from reference TRBV18 and TRBJ1-5, is NAGVMQNPRHLVRRRGQEARLRCSPMKGHSHVYWYRQLPEEGLKFMVYLQKENIIDESGMPKERFSAEFPKEGPSILRIQQVVRGDSAAYFCASSGPYGNSNQPQHFGDGTRLSIL.

The sample holds many counts of this clonotype. The chain uses TRBV20-1 and TRBJ1-2, with 12 bases aligning to TRBD1. Germline CDR1 reads DFQATT; CDR2 reads SNEGSKA (reference sequence). J gave up 7 bases and V 2 bases, and 5 bases lay outside the gene matches. The CDR3 is 14 amino acids. Here the CDR3 DNA reads TGCAGTGCTAGAACGGGACAGGGGGCAAGTGGCTACACCTTC. Translated: CSARTGQGASGYTF.

This clonotype was seen only a few times. The chain carries TRBV11-1 and TRBJ2-1; 11 bases map to TRBD2. After removal of 5 bases from V and 11 bases from J, the junction contained 11 bases not matched to a gene. CDR1 SGHAT and CDR2 FQDESV come from the germline V gene (reference sequence). The CDR3 runs to 15 residues. CDR3: CASSQTSGALGKQFF. CDR3 coding DNA: TGTGCCAGCAGCCAGACTAGCGGGGCCCTCGGTAAGCAGTTCTTC.

This chain links TRBV20-1 with TRBJ2-5; D possibly matches TRBD1 or TRBD2 (5 bases each). The CDR3 is 15 residues long. V lost 0 bases, J lost 5 bases, and 16 bases lay in between. CDR1 is DFQATT and CDR2 is SNEGSKA in the germline V gene (reference sequence). For the CDR3, the DNA is TGCAGTGCTAGAGACCCTCGGGGCGTTTGGGAGACCCAGTACTTC. Encoded protein: CSARDPRGVWETQYF.

The chain employs TRBV13 and TRBJ2-1, with 10 positions matching TRBD2. J lost 3 bases, V lost 5 bases, and 7 bases had no gene match. The CDR3 totals 16 residues. CDR1 and CDR2 from the germline V gene are PRHDT and FYEKMQ (reference sequence). The CDR3 sequence: CASSPQRGGDYNEQFF. The CDR3 coding sequence is TGTGCCAGCAGCCCACAGCGGGGGGGCGACTACAATGAGCAGTTCTTC.

The sample holds a few counts of this clonotype. This CDR3 is CASSYGQFNTEAFF. For the CDR3, the DNA is TGTGCCAGCAGTTACGGACAGTTTAACACTGAAGCTTTCTTT. The J gene is TRBJ1-1, the V gene TRBV6-5; D is possibly TRBD1 (6 bases). The V gene lost 2 bases and the J gene lost 2 bases, with 9 bases spanning the gap. Germline values: CDR1 MNHEY, CDR2 SVGAGI. This CDR3 has 14 residues.

The gene calls are TRBV7-2 and TRBJ2-1; D is possibly TRBD2 (5 bases). V was pared by 5 bases and J by 7 bases, with 18 bases between. The CDR3 length is 15 residues. Germline-derived CDR1 and CDR2 are SGHTA and FQGNSA. The CDR3 protein is CASSADSSGVNEQFF. For the CDR3, the DNA is TGTGCCAGCAGCGCAGACTCGTCCGGGGTTAATGAGCAGTTCTTC.

V is TRBV24-1 and J is TRBJ1-5; D is undetermined. Per germline, CDR1 KGHDR and CDR2 SFDVKD. Trimming left V 5 bases short and J 1 base short, with 8 bases between. The CDR3 consists of 14 residues. The CDR3 region has the DNA TGTGCCACCAGTGTTAGGGAAAGCAATCAGCCCCAGCATTTT. Protein product: CATSVRESNQPQHF.